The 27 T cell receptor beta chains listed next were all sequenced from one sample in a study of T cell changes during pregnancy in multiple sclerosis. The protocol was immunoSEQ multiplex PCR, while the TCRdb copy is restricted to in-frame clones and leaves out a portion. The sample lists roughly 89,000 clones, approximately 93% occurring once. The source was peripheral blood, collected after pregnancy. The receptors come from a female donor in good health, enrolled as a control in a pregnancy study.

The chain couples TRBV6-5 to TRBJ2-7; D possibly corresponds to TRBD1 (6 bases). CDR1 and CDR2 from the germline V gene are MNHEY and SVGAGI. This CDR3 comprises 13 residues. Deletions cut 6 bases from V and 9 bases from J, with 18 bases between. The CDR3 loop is CASRPSGQSAQYF. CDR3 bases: TGTGCCAGCAGGCCCTCGGGACAATCAGCGCAGTACTTC.

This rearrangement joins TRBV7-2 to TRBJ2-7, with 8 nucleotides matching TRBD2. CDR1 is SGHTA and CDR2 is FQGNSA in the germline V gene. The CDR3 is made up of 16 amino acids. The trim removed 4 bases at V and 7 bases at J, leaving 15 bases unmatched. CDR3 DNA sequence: TGTGCCAGCAGCTCGGGGGGGGACTATGAAGGGGAAGAGCAGTACTTC. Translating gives CASSSGGDYEGEEQYF.

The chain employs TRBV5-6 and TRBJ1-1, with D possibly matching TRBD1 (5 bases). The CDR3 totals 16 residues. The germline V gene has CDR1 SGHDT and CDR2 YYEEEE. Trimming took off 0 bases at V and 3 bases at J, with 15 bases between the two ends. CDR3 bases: TGTGCCAGCAGCTTGGTGGGTACGGGGGACTACACTGAAGCTTTCTTT. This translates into CASSLVGTGDYTEAFF.

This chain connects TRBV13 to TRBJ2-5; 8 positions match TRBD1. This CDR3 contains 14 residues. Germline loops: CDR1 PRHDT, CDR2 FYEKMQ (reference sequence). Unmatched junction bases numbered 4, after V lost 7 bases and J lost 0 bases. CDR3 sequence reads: CASTQDRDQETQYF. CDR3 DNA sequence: TGTGCCAGCACTCAGGACAGGGACCAAGAGACCCAGTACTTC.

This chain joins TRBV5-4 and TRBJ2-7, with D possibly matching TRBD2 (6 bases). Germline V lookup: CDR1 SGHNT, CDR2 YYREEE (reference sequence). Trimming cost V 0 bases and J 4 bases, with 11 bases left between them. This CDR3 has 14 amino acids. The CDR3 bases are TGTGCCAGCAGCTTGGGCCCCGGGGGTTACGAGCAGTACTTC. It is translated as CASSLGPGGYEQYF.

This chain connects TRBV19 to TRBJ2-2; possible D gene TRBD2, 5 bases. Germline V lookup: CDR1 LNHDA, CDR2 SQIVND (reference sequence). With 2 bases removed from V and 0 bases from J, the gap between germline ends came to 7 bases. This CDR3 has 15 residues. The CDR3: CASSISSANTGELFF. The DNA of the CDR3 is TGTGCCAGTAGTATAAGTAGCGCGAACACCGGGGAGCTGTTTTTT.

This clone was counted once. The CDR3 sequence is CASSQGADRGHTEAFF. The CDR3 DNA reads as TGCGCCAGCAGCCAAGGGGCCGACAGGGGGCACACTGAAGCTTTCTTT. The rearrangement joins TRBV4-1 to TRBJ1-1; 10 bases agree with TRBD1. In germline, CDR1 is MGHRA, CDR2 YSYEKL. The CDR3 runs 16 residues. V was clipped by 1 base and J by 3 bases; unmatched bases: 5.

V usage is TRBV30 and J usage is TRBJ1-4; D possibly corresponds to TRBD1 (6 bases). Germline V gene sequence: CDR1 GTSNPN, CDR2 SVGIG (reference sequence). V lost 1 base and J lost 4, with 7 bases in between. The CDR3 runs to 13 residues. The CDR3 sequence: CAWSARGNEKLFF. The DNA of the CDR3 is TGTGCCTGGAGTGCCAGGGGTAATGAAAAACTGTTTTTT.

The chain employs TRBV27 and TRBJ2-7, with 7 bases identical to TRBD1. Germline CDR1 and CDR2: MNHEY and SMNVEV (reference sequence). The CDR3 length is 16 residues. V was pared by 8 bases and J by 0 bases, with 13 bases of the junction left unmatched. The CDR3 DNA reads TGTGCCAGCCCTGTTACAGGGGAGTCAAGCTCCTACGAGCAGTACTTC. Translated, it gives CASPVTGESSSYEQYF.

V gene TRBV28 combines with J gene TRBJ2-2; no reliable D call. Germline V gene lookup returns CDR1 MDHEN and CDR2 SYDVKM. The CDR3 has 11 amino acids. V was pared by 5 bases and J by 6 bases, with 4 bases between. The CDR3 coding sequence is TGTGCCAGCAGTCCGTCCGGGGAGCTGTTTTTT. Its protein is CASSPSGELFF.

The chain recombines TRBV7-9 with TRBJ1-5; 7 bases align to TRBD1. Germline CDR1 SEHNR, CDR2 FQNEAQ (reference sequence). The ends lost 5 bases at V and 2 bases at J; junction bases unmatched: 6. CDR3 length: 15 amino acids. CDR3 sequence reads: CASSRGQGGNQPQHF. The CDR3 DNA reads TGTGCCAGCAGCCGGGGGCAGGGGGGCAATCAGCCCCAGCATTTT.

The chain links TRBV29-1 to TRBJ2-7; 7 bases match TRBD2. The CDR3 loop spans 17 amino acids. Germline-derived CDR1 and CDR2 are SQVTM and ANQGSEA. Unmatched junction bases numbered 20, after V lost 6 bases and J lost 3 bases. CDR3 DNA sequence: TGCAGCGTCGGGCGGAATAGACTAGCCCGGACGAACTACGAGCAGTACTTC. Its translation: CSVGRNRLARTNYEQYF.

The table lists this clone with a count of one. CDR3 protein: CASSPRDRGIIHTEAFF. In DNA, the CDR3 is TGTGCCAGCAGCCCCCGGGACAGGGGGATAATACACACTGAAGCTTTCTTT. V usage is TRBV7-9 and J usage is TRBJ1-1; 11 bases are a match to TRBD1. In germline, CDR1 is SEHNR, CDR2 FQNEAQ (reference sequence). Trimming removed 5 bases from V and 3 bases from J; junction bases left unmatched: 11. The CDR3 is made up of 17 amino acids.

CDR3: CASKPGVKSGELFF. The CDR3, as DNA: TGTGCCAGCAAACCCGGGGTGAAGTCCGGGGAGCTGTTTTTT. J is TRBJ2-2 and V is TRBV28, with a possible D match to TRBD2 (5 bases). Per germline, CDR1 MDHEN and CDR2 SYDVKM. The CDR3 totals 14 residues. V was cut by 7 bases and J by 6 bases, with 15 bases left in between.

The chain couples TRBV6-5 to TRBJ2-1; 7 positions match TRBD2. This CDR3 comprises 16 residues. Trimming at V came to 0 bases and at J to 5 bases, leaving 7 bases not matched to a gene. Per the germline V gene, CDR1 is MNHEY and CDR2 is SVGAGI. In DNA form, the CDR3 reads TGTGCCAGCAGTTACTCGACAGCGGGGAGCGACAATGAGCAGTTCTTC. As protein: CASSYSTAGSDNEQFF.

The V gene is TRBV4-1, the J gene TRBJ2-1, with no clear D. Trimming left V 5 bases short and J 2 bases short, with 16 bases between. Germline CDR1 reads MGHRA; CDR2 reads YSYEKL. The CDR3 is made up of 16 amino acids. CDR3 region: CASSSVSADPYNEQFF. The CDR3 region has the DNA TGCGCCAGCAGCTCCGTTAGTGCGGATCCCTACAATGAGCAGTTCTTC.

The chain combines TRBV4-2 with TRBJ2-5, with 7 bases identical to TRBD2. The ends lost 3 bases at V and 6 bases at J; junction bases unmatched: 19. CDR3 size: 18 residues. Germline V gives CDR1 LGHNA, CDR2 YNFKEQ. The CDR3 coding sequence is TGTGCCAGCAGCCAGGTCCTAGCGGTATCGAGATACCTCCAGACCCAGTACTTC. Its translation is CASSQVLAVSRYLQTQYF.

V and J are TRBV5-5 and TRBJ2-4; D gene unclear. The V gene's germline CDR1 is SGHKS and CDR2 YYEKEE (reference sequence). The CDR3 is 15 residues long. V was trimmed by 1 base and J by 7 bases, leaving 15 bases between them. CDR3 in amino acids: CASSLFRLRENIQYF. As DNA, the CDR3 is TGTGCCAGCAGCTTGTTTCGACTCCGAGAGAACATTCAGTACTTC. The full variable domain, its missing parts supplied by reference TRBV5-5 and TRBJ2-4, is DAGVTQSPTHLIKTRGQQVTLRCSPISGHKSVSWYQQVLGQGPQFIFQYYEKEERGRGNFPDRFSARQFPNYSSELNVNALLLGDSALYLCASSLFRLRENIQYFGAGTRLSVL.

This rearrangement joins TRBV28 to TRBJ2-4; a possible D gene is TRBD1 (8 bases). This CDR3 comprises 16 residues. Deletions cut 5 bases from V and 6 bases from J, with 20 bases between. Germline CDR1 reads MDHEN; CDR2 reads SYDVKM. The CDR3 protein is CASSLSGQGGRNIQYF. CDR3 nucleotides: TGTGCCAGCAGTCTGTCCGGACAGGGAGGGAGAAACATTCAGTACTTC.

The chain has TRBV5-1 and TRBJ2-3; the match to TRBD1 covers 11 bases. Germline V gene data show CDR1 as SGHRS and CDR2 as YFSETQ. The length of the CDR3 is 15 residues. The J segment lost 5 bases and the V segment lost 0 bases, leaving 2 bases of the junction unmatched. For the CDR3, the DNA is TGCGCCAGCAGCTTGGGGACAGGGGGCGGAGATACGCAGTATTTT. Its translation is CASSLGTGGGDTQYF.

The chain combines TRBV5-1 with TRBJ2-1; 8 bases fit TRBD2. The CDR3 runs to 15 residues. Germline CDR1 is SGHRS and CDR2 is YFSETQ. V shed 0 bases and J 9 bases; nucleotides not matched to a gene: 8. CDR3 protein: CASSLGLAGGSEQFF. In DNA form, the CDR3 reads TGCGCCAGCAGCTTGGGGTTGGCGGGAGGCAGTGAGCAGTTCTTC.

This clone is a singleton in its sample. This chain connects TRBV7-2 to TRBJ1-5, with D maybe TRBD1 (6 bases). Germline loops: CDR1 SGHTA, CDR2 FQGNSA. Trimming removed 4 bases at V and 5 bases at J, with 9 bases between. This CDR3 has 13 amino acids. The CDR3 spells CASSSNRDQPQHF. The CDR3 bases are TGTGCCAGCAGCTCGAACAGGGATCAGCCCCAGCATTTT.

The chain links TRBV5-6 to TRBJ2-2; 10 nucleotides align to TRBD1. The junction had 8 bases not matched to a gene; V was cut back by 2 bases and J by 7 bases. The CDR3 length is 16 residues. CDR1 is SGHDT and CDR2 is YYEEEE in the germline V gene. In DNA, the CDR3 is TGTGCCAGCAGCTTCGGGACAGGGGCCCTCGGCGGGGAGCTGTTTTTT. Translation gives CASSFGTGALGGELFF.

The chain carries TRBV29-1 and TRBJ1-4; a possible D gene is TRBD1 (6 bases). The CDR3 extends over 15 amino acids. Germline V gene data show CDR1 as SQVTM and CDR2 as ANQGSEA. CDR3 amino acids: CRGAGVQATNEKLFF. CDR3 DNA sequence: TGCAGAGGGGCAGGGGTCCAAGCGACTAATGAAAAACTGTTTTTT.

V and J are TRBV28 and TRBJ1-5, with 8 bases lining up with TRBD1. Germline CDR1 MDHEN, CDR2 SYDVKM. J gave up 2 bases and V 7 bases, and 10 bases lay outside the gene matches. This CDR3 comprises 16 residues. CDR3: CASIPQGARGNQPQHF. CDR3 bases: TGTGCCAGCATCCCCCAGGGGGCGCGTGGCAATCAGCCCCAGCATTTT. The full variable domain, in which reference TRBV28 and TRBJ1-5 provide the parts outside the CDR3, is DVKVTQSSRYLVKRTGEKVFLECVQDMDHENMFWYRQDPGLGLRLIYFSYDVKMKEKGDIPEGYSVSREKKERFSLILESASTNQTSMYLCASIPQGARGNQPQHFGDGTRLSIL.

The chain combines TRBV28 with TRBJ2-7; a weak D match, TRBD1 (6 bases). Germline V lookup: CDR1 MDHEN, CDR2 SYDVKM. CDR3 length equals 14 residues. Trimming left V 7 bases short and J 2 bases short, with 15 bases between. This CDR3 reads CASTKQGMPYEQYF. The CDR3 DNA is TGTGCCAGCACCAAACAGGGTATGCCCTACGAGCAGTACTTC.

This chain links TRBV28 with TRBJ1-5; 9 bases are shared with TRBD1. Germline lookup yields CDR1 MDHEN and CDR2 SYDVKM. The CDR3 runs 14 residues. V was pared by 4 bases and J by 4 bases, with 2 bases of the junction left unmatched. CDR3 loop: CASSSDRGNQPQHF. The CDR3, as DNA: TGTGCCAGCAGTTCGGACAGGGGTAATCAGCCCCAGCATTTT.